This T cell receptor (beta chain) was sequenced for a study of human T cells and chemical hapten exposure. As for time point: patch test 1, 2 weeks after DPC sensitization. Specified treatment: therapeutic diphenylcyclopropenone sensitization with weekly scalp DPC. Unfractionated whole blood served as the source for total RNA extraction. Study-wide findings and caveats: Among expanded TCRs, significantly more large CDR3 similarity clusters formed than among controls. TCRs above 1 in 1000 frequency stayed constant with DPC sensitization.

This clonotype showed up many times. Its target is unknown. The ends were cut back, 8 bases at V and 5 bases at J, with 13 bases in the middle. The CDR3 covers 13 residues. The library labeled individual cDNA molecules by adding unique molecular identifiers to them. TCRdb re-called the RACE reads through MiXCR, storing one row per CDR3 protein. This table has more than 65,000 distinct CDR3 sequences, roughly 7.6% appearing once. The receptor was isolated from a woman aged 30 to 39 with alopecia areata. Some clones in this sample may be carry-over from other donors' samples. The V and J genes are TRBV12-3 or TRBV12-4 and TRBJ2-1; D possibly matches TRBD1 or TRBD2 (6 bases each). The specimen was whole blood, collected in connection with sensitization to the hapten diphenylcyclopropenone (DPC). CDR3 protein: CASGTGAHNEQFF. In DNA, the CDR3 is TGTGCCAGCGGCACGGGGGCACACAATGAGCAGTTCTTC.